This T cell receptor beta chain comes out of a study of blood T cell repertoires in COVID-19. Study context: The United States, Italy and Spain were the sources of the acute and convalescent COVID-19 samples. The cDNA or gDNA used as material had been derived from T cells, B-cell-depleted T cells, or PBMCs.

Original processing methods: Amplification of reference gene primers provided the estimated nucleated cell counts. Measured with immunoSEQ multiplex PCR; TCRdb has only the in-frame clones, and not every one. Clonal size and the V and J genes are those of that table, whereas D and trimming came from the DNA. The top ten hold roughly 10% of the sample, which has roughly 140,000 clones, approximately 82% seen once. CDR3 length: 16 amino acids. The germline V gene has CDR1 SGHAT and CDR2 FQNNGV. V was shortened by 1 base and J by 6 bases, with 16 bases between the two germline ends. Sequenced sample: peripheral blood. The chain couples TRBV11-2 to TRBJ2-1, with D perhaps TRBD2 (7 bases). The source is a man in his sixties with active or convalescent COVID-19. The CDR3 region has the DNA TGTGCCAGCAGCTTAGTTCTGGCGGGGGCACTCAATGAGCAGTTCTTC. It codes for CASSLVLAGALNEQFF. The full variable domain, rest sourced from reference TRBV11-2 and TRBJ2-1, is EAGVAQSPRYKIIEKRQSVAFWCNPISGHATLYWYQQILGQGPKLLIQFQNNGVVDDSQLPKDRFSAERLKGVDSTLKIQPAKLEDSAVYLCASSLVLAGALNEQFFGPGTRLTVL.